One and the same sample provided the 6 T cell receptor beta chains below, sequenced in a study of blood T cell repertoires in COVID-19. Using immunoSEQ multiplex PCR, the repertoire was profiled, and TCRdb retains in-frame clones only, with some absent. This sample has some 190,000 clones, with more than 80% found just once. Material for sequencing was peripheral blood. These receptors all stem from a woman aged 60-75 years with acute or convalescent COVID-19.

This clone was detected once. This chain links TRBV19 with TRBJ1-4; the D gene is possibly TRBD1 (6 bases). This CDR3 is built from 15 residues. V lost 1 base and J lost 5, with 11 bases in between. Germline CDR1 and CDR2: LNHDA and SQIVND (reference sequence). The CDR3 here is CASSIGQGLNEKLFF. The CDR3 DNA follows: TGTGCCAGTAGTATAGGGCAGGGGCTAAATGAAAAACTGTTTTTT.

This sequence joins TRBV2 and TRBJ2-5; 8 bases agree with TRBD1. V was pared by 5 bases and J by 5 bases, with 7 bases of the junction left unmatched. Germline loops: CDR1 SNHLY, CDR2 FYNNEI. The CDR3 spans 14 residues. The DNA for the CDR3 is TGTGCCAGCAGTAACCAGGGGGCGCGGGAGACCCAGTACTTC. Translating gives CASSNQGARETQYF.

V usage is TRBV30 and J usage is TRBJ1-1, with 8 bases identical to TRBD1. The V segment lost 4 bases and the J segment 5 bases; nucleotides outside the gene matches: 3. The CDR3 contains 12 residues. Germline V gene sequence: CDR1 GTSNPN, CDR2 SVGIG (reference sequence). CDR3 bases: TGTGCCTGGATCACAGGGGGTACTGAAGCTTTCTTT. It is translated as CAWITGGTEAFF.

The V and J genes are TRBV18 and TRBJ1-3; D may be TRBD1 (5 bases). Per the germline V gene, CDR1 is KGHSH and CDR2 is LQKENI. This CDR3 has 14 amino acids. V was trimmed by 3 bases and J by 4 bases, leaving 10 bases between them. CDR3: CASSPQGTGNTIYF. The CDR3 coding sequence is TGTGCCAGCTCACCCCAGGGAACGGGAAACACCATATATTTT.

The CDR3 here is CASSLWGLFTDTQYF. CDR3 nucleotides: TGTGCCAGCAGCCTCTGGGGACTATTCACAGATACGCAGTATTTT. The genes are TRBV7-3 and TRBJ2-3; 7 bases are a match to TRBD2. Unmatched junction bases numbered 7, after V lost 5 bases and J lost 2 bases. Germline CDR1 SGHTA, CDR2 FQGTGA. The length of the CDR3 is 15 residues.

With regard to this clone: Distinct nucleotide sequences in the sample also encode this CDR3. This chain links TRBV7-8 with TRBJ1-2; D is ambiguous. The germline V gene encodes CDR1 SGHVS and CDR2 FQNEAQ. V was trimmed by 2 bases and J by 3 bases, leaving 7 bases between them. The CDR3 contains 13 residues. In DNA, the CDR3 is TGTGCCAGCAGCTTACAGGTCGACTATGGCTACACCTTC. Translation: CASSLQVDYGYTF.